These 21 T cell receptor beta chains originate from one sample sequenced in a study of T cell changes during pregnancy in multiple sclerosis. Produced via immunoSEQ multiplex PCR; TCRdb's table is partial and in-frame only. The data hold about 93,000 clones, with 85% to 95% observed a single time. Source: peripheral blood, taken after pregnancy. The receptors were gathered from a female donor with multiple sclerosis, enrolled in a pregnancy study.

The CDR3 region is CATSRDSQGRQPQHF. CDR3 sequence (DNA): TGTGCCACCAGCAGAGATTCTCAGGGTCGTCAGCCCCAGCATTTT. The chain combines TRBV15 with TRBJ1-5, with a possible D match to TRBD1 (5 bases). The germline gives CDR1 LNHNV, CDR2 YYDKDF (reference sequence). V was trimmed by 0 bases and J by 6 bases, leaving 12 bases between them. The CDR3 is 15 residues long.

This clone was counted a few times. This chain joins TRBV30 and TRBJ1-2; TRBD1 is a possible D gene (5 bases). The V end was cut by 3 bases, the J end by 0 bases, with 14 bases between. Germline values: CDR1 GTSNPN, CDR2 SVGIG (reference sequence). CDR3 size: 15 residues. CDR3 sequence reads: CAWRQKVGANYGYTF. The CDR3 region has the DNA TGTGCCTGGAGACAGAAGGTAGGGGCTAACTATGGCTACACCTTC.

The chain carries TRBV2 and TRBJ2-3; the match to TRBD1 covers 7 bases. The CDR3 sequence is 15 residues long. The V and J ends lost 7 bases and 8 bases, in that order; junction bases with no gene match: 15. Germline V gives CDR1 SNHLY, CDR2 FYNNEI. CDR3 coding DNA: TGTGCCAGCACCCCCGGGACAGTAGCACCTGGTACGCAGTATTTT. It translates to CASTPGTVAPGTQYF.

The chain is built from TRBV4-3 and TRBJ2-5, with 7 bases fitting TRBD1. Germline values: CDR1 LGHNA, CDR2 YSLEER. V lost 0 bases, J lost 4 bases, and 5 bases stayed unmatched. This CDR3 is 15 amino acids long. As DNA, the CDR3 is TGCGCCAGCAGCCAAGAGGTTTACAGGGGAGAGACCCAGTACTTC. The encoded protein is CASSQEVYRGETQYF.

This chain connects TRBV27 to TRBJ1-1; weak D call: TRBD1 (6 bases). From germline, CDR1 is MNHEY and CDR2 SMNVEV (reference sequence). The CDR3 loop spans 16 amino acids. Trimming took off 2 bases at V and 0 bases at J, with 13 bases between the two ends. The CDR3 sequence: CASSLGGWVVNTEAFF. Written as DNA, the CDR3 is TGTGCCAGCAGTTTAGGGGGCTGGGTGGTGAACACTGAAGCTTTCTTT.

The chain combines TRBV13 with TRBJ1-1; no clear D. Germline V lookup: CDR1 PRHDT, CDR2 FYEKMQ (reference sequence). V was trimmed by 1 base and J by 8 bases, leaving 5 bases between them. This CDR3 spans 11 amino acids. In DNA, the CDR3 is TGTGCCAGCAGCTTAGTGGCCGAAGCTTTCTTT. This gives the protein CASSLVAEAFF.

This CDR3 is CASSFDPSRANYGYTF. The CDR3 coding sequence is TGTGCCAGCAGTTTTGATCCTAGCCGGGCTAACTATGGCTACACCTTC. The rearrangement joins TRBV27 to TRBJ1-2, with no clear D. The CDR3 loop spans 16 amino acids. Germline CDR1 reads MNHEY; CDR2 reads SMNVEV (reference sequence). The V and J ends lost 3 bases and 0 bases respectively, with 14 bases between them.

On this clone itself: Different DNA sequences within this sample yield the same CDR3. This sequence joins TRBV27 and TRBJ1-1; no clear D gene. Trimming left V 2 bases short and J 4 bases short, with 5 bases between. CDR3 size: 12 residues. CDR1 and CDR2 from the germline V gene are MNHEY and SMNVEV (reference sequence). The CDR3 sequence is CASSLTGTEAFF. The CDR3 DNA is TGTGCCAGCAGTTTAACGGGCACTGAAGCTTTCTTT.

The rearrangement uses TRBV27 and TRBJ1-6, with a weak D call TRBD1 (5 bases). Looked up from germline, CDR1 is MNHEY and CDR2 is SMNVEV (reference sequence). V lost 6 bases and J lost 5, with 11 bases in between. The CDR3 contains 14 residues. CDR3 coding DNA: TGTGCCAGCAGCCCAGGGACTCATAATTCACCCCTCCACTTT. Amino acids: CASSPGTHNSPLHF.

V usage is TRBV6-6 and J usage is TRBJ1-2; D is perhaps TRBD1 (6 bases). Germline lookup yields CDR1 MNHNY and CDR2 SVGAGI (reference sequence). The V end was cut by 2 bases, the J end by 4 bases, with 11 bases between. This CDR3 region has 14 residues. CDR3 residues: CASSYVGQTYGYTF. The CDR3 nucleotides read TGTGCCAGCAGTTACGTCGGACAGACCTATGGCTACACCTTC.

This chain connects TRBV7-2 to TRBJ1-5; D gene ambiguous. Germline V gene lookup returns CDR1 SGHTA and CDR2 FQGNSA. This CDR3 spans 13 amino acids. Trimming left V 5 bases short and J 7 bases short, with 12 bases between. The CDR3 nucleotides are TGTGCCAGCAGCAGGGAGGGTTTACAGCCCCAGCATTTT. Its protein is CASSREGLQPQHF.

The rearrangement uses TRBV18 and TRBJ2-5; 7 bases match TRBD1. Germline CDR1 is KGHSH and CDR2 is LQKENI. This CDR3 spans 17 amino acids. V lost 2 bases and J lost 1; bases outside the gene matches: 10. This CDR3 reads CASSPGPGGWGQETQYF. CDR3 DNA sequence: TGTGCCAGCTCACCAGGCCCAGGGGGTTGGGGCCAAGAGACCCAGTACTTC.

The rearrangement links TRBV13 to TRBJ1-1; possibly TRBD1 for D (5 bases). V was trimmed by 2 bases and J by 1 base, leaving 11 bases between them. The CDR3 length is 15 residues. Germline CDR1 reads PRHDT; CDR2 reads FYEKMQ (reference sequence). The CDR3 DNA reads TGTGCCAGCAGCTTATTTGGGGCTCGGAACACTGAAGCTTTCTTT. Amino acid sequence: CASSLFGARNTEAFF.

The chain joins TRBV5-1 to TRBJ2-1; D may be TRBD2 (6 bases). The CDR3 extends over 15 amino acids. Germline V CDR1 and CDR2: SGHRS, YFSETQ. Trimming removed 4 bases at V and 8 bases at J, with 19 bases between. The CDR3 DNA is TGCGCCAGCAGCCCCGGGGCGGCGGGGCGCGATGAGCAGTTCTTC. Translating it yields CASSPGAAGRDEQFF.

CDR3 residues: CASSPNILAGNYEQYF. CDR3 nucleotides: TGTGCCAGCAGTCCAAATATACTAGCGGGGAATTACGAGCAGTACTTC. The chain combines TRBV14 with TRBJ2-7; 10 bases are a match to TRBD2. J was trimmed by 4 bases and V by 6 bases; bases with no gene match: 12. In germline, CDR1 is SGHDN, CDR2 FVKESK. This CDR3 is 16 amino acids long.

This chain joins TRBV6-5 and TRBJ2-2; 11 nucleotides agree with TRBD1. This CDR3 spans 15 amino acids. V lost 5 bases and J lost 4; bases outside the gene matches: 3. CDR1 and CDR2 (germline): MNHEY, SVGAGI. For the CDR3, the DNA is TGTGCCAGCAGTCGCGGGACAGGGGGCACCGGGGAGCTGTTTTTT. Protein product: CASSRGTGGTGELFF.

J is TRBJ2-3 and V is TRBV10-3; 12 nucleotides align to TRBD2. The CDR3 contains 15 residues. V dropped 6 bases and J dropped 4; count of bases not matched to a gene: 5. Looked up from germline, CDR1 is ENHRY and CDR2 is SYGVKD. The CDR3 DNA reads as TGTGCCATCAGACTAGCGGGGGGTCGGGCAGATACGCAGTATTTT. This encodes CAIRLAGGRADTQYF.

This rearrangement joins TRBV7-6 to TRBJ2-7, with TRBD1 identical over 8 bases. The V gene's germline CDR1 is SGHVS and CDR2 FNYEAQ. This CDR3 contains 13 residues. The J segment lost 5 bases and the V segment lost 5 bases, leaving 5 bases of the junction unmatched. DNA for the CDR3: TGTGCCAGCAGCGGGACAGGCGGGGACGAGCAGTACTTC. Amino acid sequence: CASSGTGGDEQYF. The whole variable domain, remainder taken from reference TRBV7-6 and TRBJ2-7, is GAGVSQSPRYKVTKRGQDVALRCDPISGHVSLYWYRQALGQGPEFLTYFNYEAQQDKSGLPNDRFSAERPEGSISTLTIQRTEQRDSAMYRCASSGTGGDEQYFGPGTRLTVT.

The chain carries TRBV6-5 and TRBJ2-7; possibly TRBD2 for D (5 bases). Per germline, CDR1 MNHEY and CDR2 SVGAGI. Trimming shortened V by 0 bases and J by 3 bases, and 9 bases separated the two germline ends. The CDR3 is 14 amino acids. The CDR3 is CASSYSTKNYEQYF. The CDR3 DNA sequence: TGTGCCAGCAGTTACTCGACTAAAAACTACGAGCAGTACTTC.

CDR3 loop: CASTPRDYYNEQFF. DNA of the CDR3: TGTGCCAGCACCCCCAGGGACTATTACAATGAGCAGTTCTTC. V gene TRBV5-8 combines with J gene TRBJ2-1; the match to TRBD2 covers 7 bases. Trimming removed 6 bases from V and 4 bases from J; junction bases left unmatched: 7. Looked up from germline, CDR1 is SGHTS and CDR2 is YDEGEE. CDR3 length: 14 amino acids.

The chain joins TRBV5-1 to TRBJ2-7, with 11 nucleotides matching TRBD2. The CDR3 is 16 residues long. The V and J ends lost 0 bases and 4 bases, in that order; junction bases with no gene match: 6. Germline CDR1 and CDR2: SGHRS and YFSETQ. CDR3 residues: CASSLGLAGSLYEQYF. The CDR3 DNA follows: TGCGCCAGCAGCTTGGGACTAGCGGGAAGTTTGTACGAGCAGTACTTC.